Listed here is a single TCR beta chain. The record originates from a study of blood T cell repertoires in COVID-19. Across the whole study: Sample material is recorded as cDNA or gDNA derived from T cells, B-cell-depleted T cells, or PBMCs.

All enrollees were roughly 18 to 89 years old and from roughly 22 US areas. Per the germline V gene, CDR1 is SEHNR and CDR2 is FQNEAQ (reference sequence). This CDR3 is built from 13 residues. Trimming stripped 1 base from V and 15 bases from J, with 16 bases between. TCRdb's copy holds only in-frame clones and misses some; the assay was immunoSEQ multiplex PCR. The repertoire includes about 310,000 clones, around nine tenths of them detected once, and approximately 9.8% sits in the top ten. The chain carries TRBV7-9 and TRBJ2-1; weak D call: TRBD1 (5 bases). Sequences were obtained from PBMCs or T cells enriched from blood (not recorded which). This sequence was found in a middle-aged woman who had recovered from COVID-19. DNA for the CDR3: TGTGCCAGCAGCTTAGGGGGCCAACCAGTCTGGTTCTTC. It is translated as CASSLGGQPVWFF.